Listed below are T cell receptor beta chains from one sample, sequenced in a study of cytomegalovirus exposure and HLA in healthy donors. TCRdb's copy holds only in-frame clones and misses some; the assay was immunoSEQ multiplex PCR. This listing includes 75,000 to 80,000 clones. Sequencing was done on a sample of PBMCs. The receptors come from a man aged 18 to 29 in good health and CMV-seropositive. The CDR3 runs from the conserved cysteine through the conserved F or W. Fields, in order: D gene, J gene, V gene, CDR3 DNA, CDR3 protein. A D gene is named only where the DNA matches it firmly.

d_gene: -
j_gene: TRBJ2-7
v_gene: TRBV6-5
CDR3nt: TGTGCCAGCAGTTCTTTGCGACTCACTAGAACCTACGAGCAGTACTTC
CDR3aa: CASSSLRLTRTYEQYF

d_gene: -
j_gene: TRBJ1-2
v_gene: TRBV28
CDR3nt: TGTGCCAGCAGTAGCCTCTGGGACACAGAGTATGGCTACACCTTC
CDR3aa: CASSSLWDTEYGYTF

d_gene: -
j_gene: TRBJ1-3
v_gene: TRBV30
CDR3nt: TGTGCCTGGAGTGTCGGGGATTTACGATCTGGAAACACCATATATTTT
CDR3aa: CAWSVGDLRSGNTIYF

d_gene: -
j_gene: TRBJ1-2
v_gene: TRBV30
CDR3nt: TGTGCCTGGAGTGTCCCCCCCAGTGGCTACACCTTC
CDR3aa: CAWSVPPSGYTF

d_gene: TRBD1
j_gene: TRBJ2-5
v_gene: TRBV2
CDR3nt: TGTGCCAGCAGTGTCCCACAGGGGGGAGAGACCCAGTACTTC
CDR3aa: CASSVPQGGETQYF

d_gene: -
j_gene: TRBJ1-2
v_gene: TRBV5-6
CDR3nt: TGTGCCAGCAGCTTAACAGGGACCAACCAGCTCTATGGCTACACCTTC
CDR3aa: CASSLTGTNQLYGYTF

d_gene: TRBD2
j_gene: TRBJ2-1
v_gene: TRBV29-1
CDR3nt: TGCAGCGTGGGATTAGCGGGAGCGGCGTCCTACAATGAGCAGTTCTTC
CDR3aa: CSVGLAGAASYNEQFF

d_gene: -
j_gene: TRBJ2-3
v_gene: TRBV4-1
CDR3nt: TGCGCCAGCAGCCGCAGGGACTTAGGCGGTCCGGCAGATACGCAGTATTTT
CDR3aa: CASSRRDLGGPADTQYF

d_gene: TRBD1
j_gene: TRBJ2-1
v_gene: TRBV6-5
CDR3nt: TGTGCCAGCAGTACCAGGACAGGTCGGGATGAGCAGTTCTTC
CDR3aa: CASSTRTGRDEQFF

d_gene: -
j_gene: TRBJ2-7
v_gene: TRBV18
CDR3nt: TGTGCCAGCTCAAACGCGCGGGGTAGCTCCTACGAGCAGTACTTC
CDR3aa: CASSNARGSSYEQYF

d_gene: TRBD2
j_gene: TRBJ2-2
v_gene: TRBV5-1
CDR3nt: TGCGCCAGCAGCGGCACCCTAGCGGGGGGGCTTAACGGGGAGCTGTTTTTT
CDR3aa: CASSGTLAGGLNGELFF

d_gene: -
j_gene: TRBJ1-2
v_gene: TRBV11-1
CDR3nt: TGTGCCAGCAGCTCGGACAGCTATAACTATGGCTACACCTTC
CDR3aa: CASSSDSYNYGYTF

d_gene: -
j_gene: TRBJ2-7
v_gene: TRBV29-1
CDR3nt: TGCAGGACCAGGTCCCAGACAGGTTCCTACGAGCAGTACTTC
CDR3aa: CRTRSQTGSYEQYF

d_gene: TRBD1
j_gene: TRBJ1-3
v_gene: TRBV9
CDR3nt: TGTGCCAGCAGCGTACTTGGGACAGAGTTCTCTGGAAACACCATATATTTT
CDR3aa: CASSVLGTEFSGNTIYF

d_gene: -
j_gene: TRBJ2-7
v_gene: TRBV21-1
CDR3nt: TGTGCCAACACGGTGCCGTTTTCGCCGGGCTACGAGCAGTACTTC
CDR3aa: CANTVPFSPGYEQYF

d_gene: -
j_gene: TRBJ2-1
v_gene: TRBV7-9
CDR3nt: TGTGCCAGCAGCCGGCTAGCGCGGCAGTTCTTC
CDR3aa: CASSRLARQFF

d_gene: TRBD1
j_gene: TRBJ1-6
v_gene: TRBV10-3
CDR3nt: TGTGCCATCAGTGAAAGCGAGCAGGGGGGCCCATATAATTCACCCCTCCACTTT
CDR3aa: CAISESEQGGPYNSPLHF

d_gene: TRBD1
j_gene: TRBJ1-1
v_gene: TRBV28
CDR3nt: TGTGCCAGCAGTTTAACCAGGGGGCACAATGAAGCTTTCTTT
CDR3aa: CASSLTRGHNEAFF

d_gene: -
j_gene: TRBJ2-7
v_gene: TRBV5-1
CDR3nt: TGCGCCAGCAGCTTGGAAAGGGGGAGCGTATACGAGCAGTACTTC
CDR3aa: CASSLERGSVYEQYF

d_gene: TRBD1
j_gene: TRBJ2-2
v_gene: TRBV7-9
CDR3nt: TGTGCCAGCAGCCCTTCAGGGGGACATACCGGGGAGCTGTTTTTT
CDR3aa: CASSPSGGHTGELFF

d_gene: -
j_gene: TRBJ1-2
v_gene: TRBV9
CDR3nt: TGTGCCAGCAGCGTAGGACAGTTCTATGGCTACACCTTC
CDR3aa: CASSVGQFYGYTF

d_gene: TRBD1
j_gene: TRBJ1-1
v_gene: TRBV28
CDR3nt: TGTGCCAGCAGTTTGCCGTATTTTAGACAGGGCGGAAGGGGGACTGAAGCTTTCTTT
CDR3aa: CASSLPYFRQGGRGTEAFF

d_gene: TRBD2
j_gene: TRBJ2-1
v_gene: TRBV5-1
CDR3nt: TGCGCCAGCAGCTTAAGGGGACTAACCTCAACATATGAGCAGTTCTTC
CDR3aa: CASSLRGLTSTYEQFF

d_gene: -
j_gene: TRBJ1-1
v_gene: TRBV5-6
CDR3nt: TGTGCCAGCAGCTTGATGAGGGTAACTGAAGCTTTCTTT
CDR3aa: CASSLMRVTEAFF

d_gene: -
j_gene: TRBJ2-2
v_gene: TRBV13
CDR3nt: TGTGCCAGCAGCACGCGGACTTCCCCCGGCGGGGAGCTGTTTTTT
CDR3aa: CASSTRTSPGGELFF

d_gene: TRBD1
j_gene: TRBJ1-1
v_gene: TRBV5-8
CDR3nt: TGTGCCAGCAGCTCGGGACAGGGAAGGACTGAAGCTTTCTTT
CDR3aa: CASSSGQGRTEAFF

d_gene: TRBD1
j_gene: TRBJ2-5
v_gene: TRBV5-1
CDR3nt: TGCGCCAGCAGCTTGGGTGTCGACAGGGGGCAGACCCAGTACTTC
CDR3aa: CASSLGVDRGQTQYF

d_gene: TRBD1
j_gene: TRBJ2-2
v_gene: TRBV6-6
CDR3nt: TGTGCCAGCAGTAGGGACAGGGGAAAAACCGGGGAGCTGTTTTTT
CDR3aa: CASSRDRGKTGELFF

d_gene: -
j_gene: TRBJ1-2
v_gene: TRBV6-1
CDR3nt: TGTGCCAGCAGTCCGGACTGGGAATCCTATGGCTACACCTTC
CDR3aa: CASSPDWESYGYTF

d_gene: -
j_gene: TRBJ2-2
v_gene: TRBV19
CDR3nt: TGTGCCAGTACCAGACCGGGACAAAAAGATTCCGGGGAGCTGTTTTTT
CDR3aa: CASTRPGQKDSGELFF

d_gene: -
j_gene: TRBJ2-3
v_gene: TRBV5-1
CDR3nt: TGCGCCAGCAGCGTCAGTACCAGGGTGGGCACAGATACGCAGTATTTT
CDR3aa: CASSVSTRVGTDTQYF

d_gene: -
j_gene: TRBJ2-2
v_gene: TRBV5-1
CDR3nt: TGCGCCAGCAGCTTTCACGCACAGGGGAACACCGGGGAGCTGTTTTTT
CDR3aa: CASSFHAQGNTGELFF

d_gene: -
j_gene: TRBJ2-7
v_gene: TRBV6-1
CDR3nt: TGTGCCAGCAGTGATGGGACTGGCCCTTCCTACGAGCAGTACTTC
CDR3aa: CASSDGTGPSYEQYF

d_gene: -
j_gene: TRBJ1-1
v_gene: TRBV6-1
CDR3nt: TGCGCCAGCAGTGAAGGGGAGGAGGGTACTGAAGCTTTCTTT
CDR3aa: CASSEGEEGTEAFF

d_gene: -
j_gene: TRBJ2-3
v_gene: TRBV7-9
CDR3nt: TGTGCCAGCAGCTTCCTAACAGATACGCAGTATTTT
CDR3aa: CASSFLTDTQYF

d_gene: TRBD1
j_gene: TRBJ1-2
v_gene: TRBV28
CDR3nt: TGTGCCAGCAAAAGACAGGGGAACTATGGCTACACCTTC
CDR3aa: CASKRQGNYGYTF

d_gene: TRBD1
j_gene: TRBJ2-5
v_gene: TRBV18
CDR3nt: TGTGCCAGCTCCGGGACAGACCAAGAGACCCAGTACTTC
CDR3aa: CASSGTDQETQYF

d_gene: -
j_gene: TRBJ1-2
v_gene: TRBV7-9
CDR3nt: TGTGCCAGTGGTTTGGATGCGGTGATTAACTATGGCTACACCTTC
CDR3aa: CASGLDAVINYGYTF

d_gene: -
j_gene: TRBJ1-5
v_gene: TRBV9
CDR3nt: TGTGCCAGCAGCGCAGACGGGAGAGGCAATCAGCCCCAGCATTTT
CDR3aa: CASSADGRGNQPQHF

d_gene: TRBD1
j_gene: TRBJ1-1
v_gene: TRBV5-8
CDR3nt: TGTGCCAGCAGTCGGGGACAGGGGCTGGCTGAAGCTTTCTTT
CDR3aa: CASSRGQGLAEAFF

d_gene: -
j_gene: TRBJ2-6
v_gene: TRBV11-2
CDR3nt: TGTGCCAGCAGCTTAGAATTATTCAGGGAACGATTCTCTGGGGCCAACGTCCTGACTTTC
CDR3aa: CASSLELFRERFSGANVLTF

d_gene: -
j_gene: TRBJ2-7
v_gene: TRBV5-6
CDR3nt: TGTGCCAGCAGCTACCGGGTGTCCTACGAGCAGTACTTC
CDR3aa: CASSYRVSYEQYF

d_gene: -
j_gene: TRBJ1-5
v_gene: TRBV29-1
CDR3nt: TGCAGCGCCCATTCAGGGGCGACTAATCAGCCCCAGCATTTT
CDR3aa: CSAHSGATNQPQHF

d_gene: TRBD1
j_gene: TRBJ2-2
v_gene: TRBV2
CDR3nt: TGTGCCAGCCGACAGGGAGATAACACCGGGGAGCTGTTTTTT
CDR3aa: CASRQGDNTGELFF

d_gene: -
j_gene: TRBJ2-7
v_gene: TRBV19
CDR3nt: TGTGCCAGTAGTTCCGGTCTAACCTACGAGCAGTACTTC
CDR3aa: CASSSGLTYEQYF

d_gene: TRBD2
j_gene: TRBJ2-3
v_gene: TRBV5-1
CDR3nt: TGCGCCAGCAGAGCATTGTTTCTGACTAGCGGCACAGATACGCAGTATTTT
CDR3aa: CASRALFLTSGTDTQYF

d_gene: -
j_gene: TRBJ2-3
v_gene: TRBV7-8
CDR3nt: TGTGCCAGCAGCCCTTGGGGGGAGGGCACAGATACGCAGTATTTT
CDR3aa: CASSPWGEGTDTQYF

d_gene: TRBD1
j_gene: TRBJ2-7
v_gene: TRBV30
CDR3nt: TGTGCCTTCCTCCGGGACAGGGGCCACGAGCAGTACTTC
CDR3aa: CAFLRDRGHEQYF

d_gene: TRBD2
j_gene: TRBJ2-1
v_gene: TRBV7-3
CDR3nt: TGTGCCAGCAGCCCACAGACTAGCGGGGGGGGTTACAATGAGCAGTTCTTC
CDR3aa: CASSPQTSGGGYNEQFF

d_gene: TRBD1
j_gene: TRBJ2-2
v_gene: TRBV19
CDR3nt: TGTGCCAGTAGTCCTGGGACAGGGCCCACCGGGGAGCTGTTTTTT
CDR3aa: CASSPGTGPTGELFF

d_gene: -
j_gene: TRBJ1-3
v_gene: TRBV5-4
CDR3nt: TGTGCCAGCAGCTTGTGGGCCTCTGGAAACACCATATATTTT
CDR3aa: CASSLWASGNTIYF

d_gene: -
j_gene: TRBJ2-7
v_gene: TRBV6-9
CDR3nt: TGTGCCAGCAGTTATTCCCCTCTTAAGGGGATTTCCTACGAGCAGTACTTC
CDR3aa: CASSYSPLKGISYEQYF

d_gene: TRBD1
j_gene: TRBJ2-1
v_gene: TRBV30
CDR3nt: TGTGCCTGGAGCCGGACAGGGAGCTACAATGAGCAGTTCTTC
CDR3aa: CAWSRTGSYNEQFF

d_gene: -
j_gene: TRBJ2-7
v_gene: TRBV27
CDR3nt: TGTGCCAGCAGTTTGCAACAGGGATACGAGCAGTACTTC
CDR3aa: CASSLQQGYEQYF

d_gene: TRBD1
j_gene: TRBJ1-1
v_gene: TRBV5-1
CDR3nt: TGCGCCAGCAGCTCCTCCCCCGCCGACAGGGGTACTGAAGCTTTCTTT
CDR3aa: CASSSSPADRGTEAFF

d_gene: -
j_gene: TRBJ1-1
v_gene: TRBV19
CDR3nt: TGTGCCAGTAGTACCGGACAATGGATGAACACTGAAGCTTTCTTT
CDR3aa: CASSTGQWMNTEAFF

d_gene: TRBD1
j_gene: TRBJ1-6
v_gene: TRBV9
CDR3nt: TGTGCCAGTGGACAGGGGGCGTTGCATTCACCCCTCCACTTT
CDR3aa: CASGQGALHSPLHF

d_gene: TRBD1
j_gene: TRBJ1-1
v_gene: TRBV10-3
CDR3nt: TGTGCCATCAGTGAGACCGGGACAGGGGTTTCGAACACTGAAGCTTTCTTT
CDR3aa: CAISETGTGVSNTEAFF

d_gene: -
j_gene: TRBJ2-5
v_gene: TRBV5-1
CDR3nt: TGCGCCAGCAGCCCGACAGATATGACGACCCAGTACTTC
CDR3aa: CASSPTDMTTQYF